This TCR beta chain is drawn from a study of technical replicates of blood from a handful of donors. CDR3 size: 15 residues. CDR1 and CDR2 from the germline V gene are SGHVS and FNYEAQ. The V end was cut by 4 bases, the J end by 6 bases, with 16 bases between. The method was immunoSEQ multiplex PCR; TCRdb's version includes in-frame clones alone and lacks a portion of them. The sample carries 75,000 to 95,000 clones, 90% to 95% recorded once. Sequenced: T cells isolated from PBMCs. The chain is built from TRBV7-6 and TRBJ2-1; D unresolved. The origin of this receptor is a human donor in good health. The DNA of the CDR3 is TGTGCCAGCAGCTCCCCTCCGGGTGAGTCCAATGAGCAGTTCTTC. Its translation: CASSSPPGESNEQFF. The complete variable domain, with remaining parts taken from reference TRBV7-6 and TRBJ2-1, reads GAGVSQSPRYKVTKRGQDVALRCDPISGHVSLYWYRQALGQGPEFLTYFNYEAQQDKSGLPNDRFSAERPEGSISTLTIQRTEQRDSAMYRCASSSPPGESNEQFFGPGTRLTVL.